This TCR beta chain is from a study of T cell repertoires in cytomegalovirus infection (dated by TCRdb to between 2018 and 2020). At the level of the whole study: Peptide stimulations targeted recently identified HLA-C-restricted CMV epitopes, whose presentation resists viral immunomodulation, together with well-studied HLA-B-restricted epitopes. The HLA type of each donor mattered for the analysis, because public TCR beta signatures pointed to carriage of CMV infection along with the matching HLA type. Here is what the overall study found, with its caveats: The ex vivo response was dominated by HLA-C-restricted CMV-specific TCR beta clonotypes, which also provided the single most frequent clonotype in two of eight donors. Carriers of CMV infection plus the relevant HLA type were discriminated by the cumulative frequency of public TCR beta family members in the study cohort and in an independent roughly 400-donor cohort.

The CDR3 has 13 amino acids, counting the end cysteine and phenylalanine. Here the CDR3 DNA is all that survives: 39 bases in frame from base 1. The germline V gene (reference sequence) sets CDR1 to LGHDT and CDR2 to YNNKEL. Germline trimming amounts to 6 bases on V and 9 bases on J, with 5 as the count of junction bases outside the gene matches. TCRdb records Illumina HiSeq 1500 as the sequencer. TCRdb applied fastp at Q25 and MiXCR to the public reads, then kept only in-frame beta chains. Identical CDR3 proteins give one entry, which carries the most common genes and DNA. The sample table records some 700,000 distinct CDR3 sequences; 30% to 40% of these occur just once. The ten largest clones capture 15% to 20% of the sample. The treatment or condition label of this sample denotes: in vitro stimulation with specific CMV peptide epitopes to enrich CMV-specific T cells. Notes on this clonotype: Its target antigen remains unknown. Per-base qualities were not stored, and no clone one base away is much larger.

In this chain, TRBV3-1 is recombined with TRBJ2-4, with TRBD1 identical over 10 junction bases. The sequencing used cultured PBMCs, collected from culture after CMV antigen stimulation. This TCR was recovered from a human donor in good health (CMV status not recorded). Some clones in this sample may be carry-over from other donors' samples. The DNA sequence is TGTGCCAGCAGGGGACAGGGGTGGAGCATTCAGTACTTC. Its protein product is CASRGQGWSIQYF.